Shown below are 21 T cell receptor beta chains from a single sample sequenced in a study of OX40 agonist ivuxolimab in advanced cancers. Method: immunoSEQ multiplex PCR; TCRdb's copy keeps in-frame clones and lacks some. Here the sample spans roughly 92,000 clones, under 95% being singletons. This specimen consisted of CD4+ or CD8+ T cells sorted from blood, obtained in a trial of the OX40 agonist ivuxolimab. The receptors were sampled from an adult with an advanced solid tumor such as melanoma, head and neck, liver or kidney cancer.

This clone was seen a single time. V is TRBV6-5 and J is TRBJ1-1; D is perhaps TRBD1 (5 bases). Per the germline V gene, CDR1 is MNHEY and CDR2 is SVGAGI. The length of the CDR3 is 13 residues. Trimming left V 6 bases short and J 6 bases short, with 14 bases between. The CDR3 sequence: CASSYGRDAEAFF. The CDR3 bases are TGTGCCAGCAGCTACGGTAGGGACGCTGAAGCTTTCTTT.

The gene calls are TRBV27 and TRBJ2-2; D is undetermined. With 0 bases removed from V and 5 bases from J, the gap between germline ends came to 7 bases. CDR1 is MNHEY and CDR2 is SMNVEV in the germline V gene (reference sequence). The CDR3 is 14 residues long. The CDR3 DNA reads as TGTGCCAGCAGTTTATCCCACAAGACCGGGGAGCTGTTTTTT. Its protein product is CASSLSHKTGELFF.

The chain combines TRBV5-4 with TRBJ1-2; D remains ambiguous. Trimming took 4 bases from V and 0 from J, leaving 10 bases between them. This CDR3 has 14 residues. Germline CDR1 SGHNT, CDR2 YYREEE (reference sequence). The DNA of the CDR3 is TGTGCCAGCAGCCCCACAGCGACTAACTATGGCTACACCTTC. Amino acids: CASSPTATNYGYTF.

The chain recombines TRBV7-2 with TRBJ1-3; D call uncertain. With 8 bases removed from V and 3 bases from J, the gap between germline ends came to 5 bases. This CDR3 is built from 11 residues. Germline V gene lookup returns CDR1 SGHTA and CDR2 FQGNSA. The CDR3 coding sequence is TGTGCCAGCGGCCTTGGAAACACCATATATTTT. Its protein product is CASGLGNTIYF.

The chain carries TRBV4-3 and TRBJ2-7, with 10 bases identical to TRBD2. The CDR3 runs to 17 residues. Unmatched junction bases numbered 7, after V lost 0 bases and J lost 2 bases. From germline, CDR1 is LGHNA and CDR2 YSLEER. The CDR3 is CASSQDLRTSGAYEQYF. The CDR3, as DNA: TGCGCCAGCAGCCAAGATCTGCGGACTAGCGGCGCCTACGAGCAGTACTTC.

The chain carries TRBV13 and TRBJ2-2; D is undetermined. The CDR3 runs 13 residues. Germline V gene sequence: CDR1 PRHDT, CDR2 FYEKMQ (reference sequence). V lost 5 bases and J 0 bases, leaving 4 bases between the germline ends. The CDR3 here is CASSASNTGELFF. The CDR3 DNA is TGTGCCAGCAGCGCGTCGAACACCGGGGAGCTGTTTTTT.

The chain recombines TRBV14 with TRBJ2-1, with D uncertain. Trimming removed 0 bases at V and 5 bases at J, with 14 bases between. Per the germline V gene, CDR1 is SGHDN and CDR2 is FVKESK. The CDR3 spans 16 residues. The chain's CDR3 is CASSQELHQLNNEQFF. The CDR3 DNA sequence: TGTGCCAGCAGCCAAGAATTACACCAGCTAAACAATGAGCAGTTCTTC. Full variable domain (outside the CDR3, taken from reference TRBV14 and TRBJ2-1): EAGVTQFPSHSVIEKGQTVTLRCDPISGHDNLYWYRRVMGKEIKFLLHFVKESKQDESGMPNNRFLAERTGGTYSTLKVQPAELEDSGVYFCASSQELHQLNNEQFFGPGTRLTVL.

The chain joins TRBV4-1 to TRBJ1-2; D remains ambiguous. Germline CDR1 is MGHRA and CDR2 is YSYEKL. The CDR3 extends over 17 amino acids. Trimming removed 4 bases from V and 4 bases from J, with 22 bases in between. CDR3 coding DNA: TGCGCCAGCAGCCGTGACGGTCTCGGCATTGGCGGCTATGGCTACACCTTC. It translates to CASSRDGLGIGGYGYTF.

The rearrangement links TRBV5-8 to TRBJ2-7; D perhaps matches TRBD2 (5 bases). The CDR3 is 14 residues long. With 0 bases removed from V and 7 bases from J, the gap between germline ends came to 14 bases. Germline CDR1 SGHTS, CDR2 YDEGEE. CDR3 nucleotide sequence: TGTGCCAGCAGCTTGGGCCCCGAGAGGGCAGAGCAGTACTTC. As protein: CASSLGPERAEQYF.

This clone was seen more than once but under ten times. The chain is built from TRBV20-1 and TRBJ1-1; 9 bases are a match to TRBD1. J gave up 13 bases and V 6 bases, and 6 bases lay outside the gene matches. The germline V gene has CDR1 DFQATT and CDR2 SNEGSKA (reference sequence). There are 10 residues in the CDR3. The CDR3 bases are TGCAGTGCCCTGGGACAGGGTGTTTTCTTT. Translated: CSALGQGVFF.

The V call is TRBV30, the J call TRBJ1-5; D is unclear. CDR1 is GTSNPN, CDR2 SVGIG, per germline (reference sequence). V lost 4 bases to trimming and J lost 4 bases, with 8 bases between them. CDR3 length equals 12 residues. As DNA, the CDR3 is TGTGCCTGGAACGACGGGAATCAGCCCCAGCATTTT. Translating it yields CAWNDGNQPQHF.

This clone was seen more than once but under ten times. This same CDR3 is encoded by further DNA sequences in the sample. The chain employs TRBV5-4 and TRBJ1-1; no clear D gene. Looked up from germline, CDR1 is SGHNT and CDR2 is YYREEE (reference sequence). V was shortened by 0 bases and J by 2 bases, with 5 bases between the two germline ends. The length of the CDR3 is 13 residues. The CDR3 region is CASSLEGNTEAFF. In DNA form, the CDR3 reads TGTGCCAGCAGCTTGGAAGGAAACACTGAAGCTTTCTTT.

The genes are TRBV19 and TRBJ1-6; no clear D gene. The CDR3 is 11 amino acids. Germline loops: CDR1 LNHDA, CDR2 SQIVND (reference sequence). Trimming cost V 6 bases and J 7 bases, with 4 bases left between them. CDR3 nucleotides: TGTGCCAGTAGCTCGAATTCACCCCTCCACTTT. Translation gives CASSSNSPLHF. Supplemented by reference TRBV19 and TRBJ1-6, the full variable domain reads DGGITQSPKYLFRKEGQNVTLSCEQNLNHDAMYWYRQDPGQGLRLIYYSQIVNDFQKGDIAEGYSVSREKKESFPLTVTSAQKNPTAFYLCASSSNSPLHFGNGTRLTVT.

The table lists this clone with a count of one. The rearrangement joins TRBV29-1 to TRBJ2-1; 8 bases agree with TRBD2. This CDR3 region has 15 residues. After removal of 2 bases from V and 6 bases from J, the junction contained 9 bases not matched to a gene. Germline V lookup: CDR1 SQVTM, CDR2 ANQGSEA. CDR3 loop: CSVELRSGGSNEQFF. As DNA, the CDR3 is TGCAGCGTTGAATTGAGATCGGGAGGGAGCAATGAGCAGTTCTTC.

The chain carries TRBV27 and TRBJ2-5; D not certain. The CDR3 consists of 11 residues. Trimming left V 7 bases short and J 5 bases short, with 8 bases between. CDR1 MNHEY and CDR2 SMNVEV come from the germline V gene (reference sequence). The CDR3 loop reads CASKNGETQYF. CDR3 in DNA: TGTGCCAGCAAAAACGGCGAGACCCAGTACTTC.

The chain uses TRBV4-2 and TRBJ2-7, with D tentatively TRBD1 (6 bases). V lost 0 bases and J 3 bases, leaving 9 bases between the germline ends. Germline CDR1 and CDR2: LGHNA and YNFKEQ. This CDR3 is 14 amino acids long. The CDR3 spells CASSQEADSYEQYF. The CDR3 DNA reads TGTGCCAGCAGCCAAGAAGCGGACAGCTACGAGCAGTACTTC.

The genes are TRBV19 and TRBJ2-7; no clear D. This CDR3 has 13 residues. Trimming removed 5 bases at V and 2 bases at J, with 10 bases between. Germline CDR1 and CDR2: LNHDA and SQIVND (reference sequence). The CDR3 region has the DNA TGTGCCAGTAGTCACCGTTTGACCTACGAGCAGTACTTC. Protein sequence: CASSHRLTYEQYF.

This rearrangement joins TRBV7-2 to TRBJ2-1; possibly TRBD2 for D (5 bases). The CDR3 contains 16 residues. The ends were cut back, 1 base at V and 6 bases at J, with 16 bases in the middle. The germline gives CDR1 SGHTA, CDR2 FQGNSA. The chain's CDR3 is CASSLVMRAGGNEQFF. The CDR3 DNA is TGTGCCAGCAGCTTAGTTATGAGGGCAGGAGGCAATGAGCAGTTCTTC.

V usage is TRBV27 and J usage is TRBJ2-2; 7 positions agree with TRBD1. Unmatched junction bases numbered 6, after V lost 3 bases and J lost 5 bases. Germline V lookup: CDR1 MNHEY, CDR2 SMNVEV (reference sequence). This CDR3 region has 15 residues. CDR3 coding DNA: TGTGCCAGCAGTTTTAGCACAGGGGAAACCGGGGAGCTGTTTTTT. This translates into CASSFSTGETGELFF.

The chain uses TRBV7-2 and TRBJ1-5; 7 bases map to TRBD1. Germline assignment: CDR1 SGHTA and CDR2 FQGNSA. Trimming removed 2 bases from V and 5 bases from J; junction bases left unmatched: 0. This CDR3 comprises 13 residues. In DNA, the CDR3 is TGTGCCAGCAGCTTACAGGGGGATCAGCCCCAGCATTTT. The encoded protein is CASSLQGDQPQHF.

The V and J genes are TRBV6-5 and TRBJ2-7, with 7 bases that match TRBD1. Trimming at V came to 0 bases and at J to 5 bases, leaving 4 bases not matched to a gene. Germline CDR1 is MNHEY and CDR2 is SVGAGI. CDR3 length: 14 amino acids. CDR3: CASSYSVGGHEQYF. CDR3 DNA sequence: TGTGCCAGCAGTTACTCGGTAGGGGGCCACGAGCAGTACTTC.